This T cell receptor (beta chain) emerged from a study of blood T cell repertoires in COVID-19. The ends were cut back, 10 bases at V and 2 bases at J, with 19 bases in the middle. The CDR3 is made up of 15 amino acids. Per the germline V gene, CDR1 is LNHDA and CDR2 is SQIVND (reference sequence). The data were produced by immunoSEQ multiplex PCR, yet TCRdb's version contains in-frame clones alone and is incomplete. Of some 75,000 clones detected, approximately 90% appear once; the ten largest clones hold 0.5% to 0.7%. Sequenced: peripheral blood. The sequence derives from a man aged 55 to 69 with acute or convalescent COVID-19. The chain has TRBV19 and TRBJ2-3; no clear D. The CDR3 DNA is TGTGCCACCACCCCTATGAGAGGAGACACAGATACGCAGTATTTT. As protein: CATTPMRGDTDTQYF. Together with reference TRBV19 and TRBJ2-3, the CDR3 gives the full variable domain: DGGITQSPKYLFRKEGQNVTLSCEQNLNHDAMYWYRQDPGQGLRLIYYSQIVNDFQKGDIAEGYSVSREKKESFPLTVTSAQKNPTAFYLCATTPMRGDTDTQYFGPGTRLTVL.